This T cell receptor beta chain was profiled in a study of shared clonotypes between healthy human individuals. At the level of the study: Donors consisted of two women and three men between 18 and 49.

The CDR3 extends over 20 amino acids. Trimming at V came to 7 bases and at J to 1 base, leaving 17 bases not matched to a gene. Germline CDR1 WNHNN, CDR2 SYGVQD (reference sequence). Repertoires were generated with immunoSEQ multiplex PCR, while TCRdb's copy carries only in-frame clones and drops some. The repertoire holds under 1,100,000 clones, roughly 75% seen once, with over 1.3% in the top ten. What was sequenced was memory CD4+ T cells sorted from blood. Subset specified: CD45RA-negative fraction. This sequence originates from a man aged 18 to 30 in good health. The V and J genes are TRBV10-1 and TRBJ2-2; 11 positions match TRBD1. CDR3 sequence: CASIKSPWDRGKENTGELFF. CDR3 nucleotide sequence: TGCGCCAGCATTAAATCTCCTTGGGACAGGGGGAAGGAGAACACCGGGGAGCTGTTTTTT.